This T cell receptor (beta chain) comes out of a study of vaccination effects on CD4 cells after COVID-19. Study-level findings and limits: Substantial clonal contraction characterized both infection- and vaccine-induced clones late after vaccination. The study got few convalescent patients and did not collect any early post-infection timepoints.

The ends lost 4 bases at V and 6 bases at J; junction bases unmatched: 10. The CDR3 spans 15 residues. Germline CDR1 and CDR2: SGHNT and YYREEE (reference sequence). Some clones are missing from TCRdb's copy, which holds only in-frame ones; the method was immunoSEQ multiplex PCR. In the table there are fewer than 55,000 clones, 79% of which are singletons. Note on this clone: What it binds is not known.

Sequencing was preceded by expansion of antigen-specific CD4+ T cells with viral peptide pools in the ViraFEST assay. Isolating CD4+ T cells followed approximately nine days of culture. None of these healthy vaccinees had been infected with SARS-CoV-2 before vaccination. With 8.5 to 10 ug/ml peptides and 9.5 to 10 IU/ml IL-2, 2 million or so PBMC per well were cultured. A half-medium replacement with IL-2 medium was carried out on days 3 and 7. The chain carries TRBV5-4 and TRBJ2-3; 8 positions agree with TRBD2. Sequences were derived from CD4+ T cells from PBMCs cultured with HCoV-OC43 spike peptides, sampled before COVID-19 vaccination. Subset: HCoV-OC43 spike overlapping peptide pool stimulation. This TCR came from a human donor who received a COVID-19 vaccine. The CDR3 here is CASSADGGAGDTQYF. The CDR3 DNA reads as TGTGCCAGCAGCGCGGACGGGGGGGCGGGGGATACGCAGTATTTT.